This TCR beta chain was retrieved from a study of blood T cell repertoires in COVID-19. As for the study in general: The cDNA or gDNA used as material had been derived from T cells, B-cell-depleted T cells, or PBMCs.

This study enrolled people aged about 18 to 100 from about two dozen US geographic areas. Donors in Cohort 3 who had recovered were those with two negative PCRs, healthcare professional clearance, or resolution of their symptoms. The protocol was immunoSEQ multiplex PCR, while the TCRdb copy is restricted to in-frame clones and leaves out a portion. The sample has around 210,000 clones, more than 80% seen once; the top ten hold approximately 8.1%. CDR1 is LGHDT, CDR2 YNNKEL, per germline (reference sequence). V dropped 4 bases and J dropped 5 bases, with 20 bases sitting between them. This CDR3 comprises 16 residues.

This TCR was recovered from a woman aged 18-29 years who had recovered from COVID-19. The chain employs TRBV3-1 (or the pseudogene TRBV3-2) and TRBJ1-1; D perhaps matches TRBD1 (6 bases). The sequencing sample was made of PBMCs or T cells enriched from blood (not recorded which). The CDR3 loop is CASSPTGRRSMTEAFF. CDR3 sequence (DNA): TGTGCCAGCAGCCCGACAGGACGAAGGAGTATGACTGAAGCTTTCTTT.